This TCR beta chain was identified during a study of cytomegalovirus exposure and HLA in healthy donors. Findings and limits, study-wide: Cytomegalovirus association was listed for 170 or so TCR beta chains.

The CDR3 is made up of 17 amino acids. The germline CDR1 and CDR2 sequences are MDHEN and SYDVKM. V shed 5 bases and J 0 bases; nucleotides not matched to a gene: 5. Note on this clone: What it binds is not known.

Use of 60 Vbeta and 13 Jbeta primers characterized the PCR. Libraries were prepared by immunoSEQ multiplex PCR; TCRdb keeps only in-frame clonotypes and omits some of them. The table includes about 130,000 clones, roughly 80% detected once. The sample consisted of PBMCs. The source of this sequence is a man aged 25-45 years in good health and CMV-seronegative. The chain joins TRBV28 to TRBJ2-6, with 9 bases identical to TRBD1. CDR3 protein: CASSPGQGRSGANVLTF. The CDR3 DNA reads as TGTGCCAGCAGTCCGGGACAGGGTCGCTCTGGGGCCAACGTCCTGACTTTC.